These 18 T cell receptor beta chains were all obtained from the same sample, sequenced in a study of cytomegalovirus exposure and HLA in healthy donors. Only in-frame clones appear in the TCRdb table, and some are missing; sequencing was by immunoSEQ multiplex PCR. The data hold around 60,000 clones, with 92% observed a single time. The sample consisted of PBMCs. These receptors originate from a woman younger than 30 in good health and CMV-seronegative.

The CDR3 coding sequence is TGTGCCAGCACCATTGGAGGCGGGAGTAGGCAGTTCTTC. Encoded protein: CASTIGGGSRQFF. The chain has TRBV11-2 and TRBJ2-1; 7 bases match TRBD2. Germline CDR1 is SGHAT and CDR2 is FQNNGV. CDR3 length equals 13 residues. V was pared by 7 bases and J by 12 bases, with 12 bases of the junction left unmatched.

The rearrangement joins TRBV19 to TRBJ1-1; 9 bases agree with TRBD1. V shed 7 bases and J 5 bases; nucleotides not matched to a gene: 8. The CDR3 totals 14 residues. Germline V gives CDR1 LNHDA, CDR2 SQIVND (reference sequence). In nucleotides, the CDR3 is TGTGCCAGTACCGCGACAGGGGGTCGGACTGAAGCTTTCTTT. Amino acids: CASTATGGRTEAFF. Complete variable domain (other parts from reference TRBV19 and TRBJ1-1): DGGITQSPKYLFRKEGQNVTLSCEQNLNHDAMYWYRQDPGQGLRLIYYSQIVNDFQKGDIAEGYSVSREKKESFPLTVTSAQKNPTAFYLCASTATGGRTEAFFGQGTRLTVV.

V gene TRBV4-2 combines with J gene TRBJ1-2; 9 bases align to TRBD1. With V trimmed by 5 bases and J by 6 bases, 19 bases remained unmatched. The length of the CDR3 is 18 residues. The germline V gene has CDR1 LGHNA and CDR2 YNFKEQ. CDR3 region: CASSFRDRDNRLLDGYTF. The CDR3 DNA follows: TGTGCCAGCAGCTTTAGGGACAGGGACAACCGTCTGCTCGATGGCTACACCTTC.

The chain carries TRBV11-3 and TRBJ1-1; the D is unclear. Germline CDR1 is SGHNT and CDR2 is YENEEA. With 5 bases removed from V and 0 bases from J, the gap between germline ends came to 10 bases. CDR3 length: 14 residues. CDR3 sequence reads: CASSPGRMNTEAFF. In DNA, the CDR3 is TGTGCCAGCAGCCCGGGGAGGATGAACACTGAAGCTTTCTTT.

This clone came up once. The J gene is TRBJ2-1, the V gene TRBV6-1; 10 nucleotides agree with TRBD1. V shed 4 bases and J 7 bases; nucleotides not matched to a gene: 1. The CDR3 runs 13 residues. Germline loops: CDR1 MNHNS, CDR2 SASEGT. CDR3 sequence (DNA): TGTGCCAGCAGTGCGGGACAGGGGAATGAGCAGTTCTTC. It translates to CASSAGQGNEQFF.

The gene calls are TRBV4-2 and TRBJ2-3, with TRBD2 as a possible D gene (5 bases). The V gene lost 4 bases and the J gene lost 3 bases, with 11 bases spanning the gap. There are 14 residues in the CDR3. Germline lookup yields CDR1 LGHNA and CDR2 YNFKEQ. Here the CDR3 DNA reads TGTGCCAGCAGCCCTACCGGGAATACAGATACGCAGTATTTT. Translated: CASSPTGNTDTQYF.

The V and J genes are TRBV4-3 and TRBJ2-3; D gene ambiguous. The germline CDR1 and CDR2 sequences are LGHNA and YSLEER. The CDR3 runs 15 residues. Trimming shortened V by 0 bases and J by 7 bases, and 14 bases separated the two germline ends. In DNA, the CDR3 is TGCGCCAGCAGCCAAGATCAAGGAGACTCGTATACGCAGTATTTT. Translated, it gives CASSQDQGDSYTQYF.

This rearrangement joins TRBV7-2 to TRBJ1-4, with D possibly TRBD1 on 5 matching bases. Germline-derived CDR1 and CDR2 are SGHTA and FQGNSA. The CDR3 is 14 residues long. Trimming left V 3 bases short and J 6 bases short, with 11 bases between. CDR3 protein: CASSFDSLDEKLFF. The CDR3 DNA reads TGTGCCAGCAGCTTCGACAGTCTAGATGAAAAACTGTTTTTT.

The gene calls are TRBV28 and TRBJ2-7, with D possibly matching TRBD1 (5 bases). Germline V gene data show CDR1 as MDHEN and CDR2 as SYDVKM. Trimming removed 2 bases at V and 3 bases at J, with 11 bases between. CDR3 length: 14 residues. CDR3 sequence reads: CASSLDGQGYEQYF. CDR3 sequence (DNA): TGTGCCAGCAGTTTAGACGGGCAGGGCTACGAGCAGTACTTC.

This chain connects TRBV7-8 to TRBJ2-3, with D possibly TRBD1 on 5 matching bases. V lost 4 bases to trimming and J lost 2 bases, with 16 bases between them. Germline CDR1 and CDR2: SGHVS and FQNEAQ. The CDR3 is 16 residues long. The CDR3 is CASSSQQDIFTDTQYF. The DNA for the CDR3 is TGTGCCAGCAGCTCGCAACAGGATATCTTCACAGATACGCAGTATTTT.

The table lists this clone with a count of one. The chain couples TRBV7-9 to TRBJ2-4, with 11 bases lining up with TRBD1. V was clipped by 0 bases and J by 0 bases; unmatched bases: 4. Germline CDR1 and CDR2: SEHNR and FQNEAQ (reference sequence). This CDR3 spans 18 amino acids. CDR3 loop: CASSLARTGGLAKNIQYF. CDR3 in DNA: TGTGCCAGCAGCTTAGCCAGGACAGGGGGCTTAGCCAAAAACATTCAGTACTTC.

CDR3 in DNA: TGTGCCAGCAGTTACTTTGGGACAGGGGCCAATCAGCCCCAGCATTTT. This sequence encodes CASSYFGTGANQPQHF. The V gene is TRBV6-6, the J gene TRBJ1-5; the match to TRBD1 covers 10 bases. Trimming took 1 base from V and 3 from J; bases not matched to a gene: 3. This CDR3 comprises 16 residues. Germline CDR1 and CDR2: MNHNY and SVGAGI (reference sequence).

This clone was counted a few times. The chain carries TRBV6-4 and TRBJ1-6; D not certain. Looked up from germline, CDR1 is MRHNA and CDR2 is SNTAGT. Trimming took 6 bases from V and 7 from J, leaving 13 bases between them. The CDR3 spans 14 residues. In DNA, the CDR3 is TGTGCCAGCAGGAGGCGGCAACGAAATTCACCCCTCCACTTT. Its protein product is CASRRRQRNSPLHF.

The chain joins TRBV7-2 to TRBJ2-3; 11 positions match TRBD2. The V segment lost 1 base and the J segment 4 bases; nucleotides outside the gene matches: 10. The CDR3 consists of 18 residues. From germline, CDR1 is SGHTA and CDR2 FQGNSA. The CDR3 nucleotides read TGTGCCAGCAGCTTAGTACTAGCGGGAGTAGGGGGCGCAGATACGCAGTATTTT. Translated, it gives CASSLVLAGVGGADTQYF.

The chain is built from TRBV2 and TRBJ2-7; TRBD1 aligns across 8 bases. The CDR3 runs to 15 residues. From germline, CDR1 is SNHLY and CDR2 FYNNEI. The ends lost 6 bases at V and 1 base at J; junction bases unmatched: 8. The DNA for the CDR3 is TGTGCCAGCAGAGGGACAGGTTATGGGTCCTACGAGCAGTACTTC. Translated: CASRGTGYGSYEQYF.

This chain uses TRBV27 with TRBJ1-3, with D perhaps matching TRBD1 (5 bases). Trimming took off 6 bases at V and 7 bases at J, with 19 bases between the two ends. The CDR3 sequence is 15 residues long. CDR1 and CDR2 from the germline V gene are MNHEY and SMNVEV (reference sequence). The CDR3 loop reads CASRPHAGAGNTIYF. The CDR3 DNA reads as TGTGCCAGCAGACCCCACGCCGGGGCGGGGAACACCATATATTTT.

The gene calls are TRBV5-1 and TRBJ1-2; D might be TRBD1 (6 bases). Germline V gives CDR1 SGHRS, CDR2 YFSETQ. V dropped 0 bases and J dropped 4 bases, with 16 bases sitting between them. CDR3 length: 16 amino acids. Written as DNA, the CDR3 is TGCGCCAGCAGCTTGGCCGGGGGGCGTTTGTCCTATGGCTACACCTTC. Translation gives CASSLAGGRLSYGYTF.

The chain has TRBV6-5 and TRBJ2-5; TRBD2 might be the D (5 bases). There are 14 residues in the CDR3. Trimming removed 8 bases from V and 5 bases from J, with 18 bases in between. In germline, CDR1 is MNHEY, CDR2 SVGAGI. In DNA form, the CDR3 reads TGTGCCAGCCGTAGGGTCGGGGTCGGGGAGACCCAGTACTTC. This translates into CASRRVGVGETQYF.